Following are 5 T cell receptor beta chains from one sample sequenced in a study of blood T cell repertoires in COVID-19. Libraries were prepared by immunoSEQ multiplex PCR; TCRdb keeps only in-frame clonotypes and omits some of them. The sample gives over 250,000 clones, about four fifths of which show up once; roughly a tenth is in the top ten. The material sequenced was peripheral blood. Receptor source: a woman aged 45-65 years who had recovered from COVID-19.

The rearrangement links TRBV29-1 to TRBJ2-7; tentative D call: TRBD1 (5 bases). Germline-derived CDR1 and CDR2 are SQVTM and ANQGSEA. The CDR3 loop spans 13 amino acids. V lost 6 bases to trimming and J lost 5 bases, with 17 bases between them. The DNA for the CDR3 is TGCAGCGTCGACAGTCTCTACCGCGACGAGCAGTACTTC. Translated, it gives CSVDSLYRDEQYF.

V is TRBV7-2 and J is TRBJ2-3, with D maybe TRBD2 (6 bases). The length of the CDR3 is 16 residues. V shed 5 bases and J shed 2 bases, with 17 bases lying between them. Germline V CDR1 and CDR2: SGHTA, FQGNSA. In nucleotides, the CDR3 is TGTGCCAGCAGCATTACCGGGACTGAAAACACAGATACGCAGTATTTT. Translated, it gives CASSITGTENTDTQYF.

This CDR3 reads CASSLNREGELFF. In nucleotides, the CDR3 is TGTGCCAGCAGCTTAAACAGGGAGGGGGAGCTGTTTTTT. This chain connects TRBV11-3 to TRBJ2-2, with a tentative D call TRBD1 (6 bases). Germline V gene data show CDR1 as SGHNT and CDR2 as YENEEA. CDR3 length: 13 residues. The V gene lost 2 bases and the J gene lost 8 bases, with 9 bases spanning the gap.

This chain uses TRBV7-2 with TRBJ2-7; TRBD2 is a possible D gene (5 bases). V lost 2 bases and J 3 bases, leaving 11 bases between the germline ends. The CDR3 is 14 residues long. Germline V lookup: CDR1 SGHTA, CDR2 FQGNSA. The CDR3 bases are TGTGCCAGCAGCTTATATGACCGGGACTACGAGCAGTACTTC. Protein: CASSLYDRDYEQYF. Full variable domain (rest looked up from reference TRBV7-2 and TRBJ2-7): GAGVSQSPSNKVTEKGKDVELRCDPISGHTALYWYRQSLGQGLEFLIYFQGNSAPDKSGLPSDRFSAERTGGSVSTLTIQRTQQEDSAVYLCASSLYDRDYEQYFGPGTRLTVT.

The chain is built from TRBV6-5 and TRBJ1-6; a possible D gene is TRBD1 (6 bases). This CDR3 is built from 14 residues. Per germline, CDR1 MNHEY and CDR2 SVGAGI. Trimming pared 6 bases from V and 8 bases from J, leaving 14 bases between. CDR3 protein: CASSETGSHSPLHF. Here the CDR3 DNA reads TGTGCCAGCAGCGAGACAGGTTCGCATTCACCCCTCCACTTT.